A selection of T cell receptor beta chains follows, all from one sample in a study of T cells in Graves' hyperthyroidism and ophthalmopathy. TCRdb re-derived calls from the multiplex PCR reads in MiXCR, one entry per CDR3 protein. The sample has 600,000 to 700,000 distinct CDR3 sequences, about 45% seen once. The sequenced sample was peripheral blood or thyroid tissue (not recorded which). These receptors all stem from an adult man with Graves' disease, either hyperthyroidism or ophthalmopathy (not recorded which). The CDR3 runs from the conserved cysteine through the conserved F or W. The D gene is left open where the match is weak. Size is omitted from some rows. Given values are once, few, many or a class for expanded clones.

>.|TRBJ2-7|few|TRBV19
CASSIGFEGPYEQYF
TGTGCCAGTAGTATCGGATTCGAGGGACCCTACGAGCAGTACTTC
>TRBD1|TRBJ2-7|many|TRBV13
CASSLRGTVMPYEQYF
TGTGCCAGCAGCTTAAGGGGGACAGTCATGCCCTACGAGCAGTACTTC
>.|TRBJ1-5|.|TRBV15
CATSSYAQYSNQPQHF
TGTGCCACCAGCAGTTACGCCCAGTATAGCAATCAGCCCCAGCATTTT
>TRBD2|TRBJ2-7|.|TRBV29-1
CSVESMGLAGVNEQYF
TGCAGCGTTGAGTCAATGGGACTAGCGGGAGTTAACGAGCAGTACTTC
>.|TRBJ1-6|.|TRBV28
CASSPRLGANSPLHF
TGTGCCAGCAGCCCTAGGCTGGGGGCAAATTCACCCCTCCACTTT
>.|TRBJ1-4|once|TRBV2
CASTQQGRGSEKLFF
TGTGCCAGCACCCAACAGGGAAGGGGGTCTGAAAAACTGTTTTTT
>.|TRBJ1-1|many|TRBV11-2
CASSLQPMNTEAFF
TGTGCCAGCAGCTTACAGCCAATGAACACTGAAGCTTTCTTT
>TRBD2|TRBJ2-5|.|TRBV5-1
CASSLLGLQTETQYF
TGCGCCAGCAGCTTGCTGGGACTACAAACAGAGACCCAGTACTTC
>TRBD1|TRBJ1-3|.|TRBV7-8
CASSLERGQGSGNTIYF
TGTGCCAGCAGCTTAGAGCGGGGACAGGGCTCTGGAAACACCATATATTTT
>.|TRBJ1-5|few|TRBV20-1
CSAIAAGAGDNQPQHF
TGCAGTGCTATCGCTGCGGGGGCAGGTGACAATCAGCCCCAGCATTTT
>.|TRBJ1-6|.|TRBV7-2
CASSRYNSLLHF
TGTGCCAGCAGCCGCTATAATTCACTCCTCCATTTT
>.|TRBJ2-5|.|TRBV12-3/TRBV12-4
CASGLGLQETQYF
TGTGCTAGTGGTTTGGGCTTACAAGAGACCCAGTACTTC
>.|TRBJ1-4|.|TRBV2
CASREGQFF
TGTGCCAGCAGAGAGGGACAGTTTTTT
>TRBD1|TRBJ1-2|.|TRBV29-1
CSLSDRDGYTF
TGCAGCTTGAGCGACAGGGACGGCTACACCTTC
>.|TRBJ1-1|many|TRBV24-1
CATSEGTGSTEAFF
TGTGCCACCAGTGAGGGTACAGGGAGCACTGAAGCTTTCTTT
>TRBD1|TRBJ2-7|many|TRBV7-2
CASSVSGTGGYEQYF
TGTGCCAGCAGCGTCTCCGGGACAGGGGGCTACGAGCAGTACTTC
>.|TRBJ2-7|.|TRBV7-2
CASSYMGGYTVYEQYF
TGTGCCAGCAGTTACATGGGGGGATACACCGTCTACGAGCAGTACTTC
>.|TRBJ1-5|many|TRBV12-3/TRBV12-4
CASSFDVSNQPQHF
TGTGCCAGCAGTTTTGATGTAAGCAATCAGCCCCAGCATTTT
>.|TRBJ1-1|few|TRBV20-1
CSARGGTPNTEAFF
TGCAGTGCTAGAGGAGGGACACCGAACACTGAAGCTTTCTTT
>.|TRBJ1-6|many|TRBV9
CASSVVGSPLHF
TGTGCCAGCAGCGTAGTGGGCTCACCCCTCCACTTT
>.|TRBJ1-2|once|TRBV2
CASSEWERYYGYTF
TGTGCCAGCAGTGAATGGGAGAGATACTATGGCTACACCTTC
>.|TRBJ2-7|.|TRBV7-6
CASTSGDYEQYF
TGTGCCAGCACCTCGGGGGACTACGAGCAGTACTTC